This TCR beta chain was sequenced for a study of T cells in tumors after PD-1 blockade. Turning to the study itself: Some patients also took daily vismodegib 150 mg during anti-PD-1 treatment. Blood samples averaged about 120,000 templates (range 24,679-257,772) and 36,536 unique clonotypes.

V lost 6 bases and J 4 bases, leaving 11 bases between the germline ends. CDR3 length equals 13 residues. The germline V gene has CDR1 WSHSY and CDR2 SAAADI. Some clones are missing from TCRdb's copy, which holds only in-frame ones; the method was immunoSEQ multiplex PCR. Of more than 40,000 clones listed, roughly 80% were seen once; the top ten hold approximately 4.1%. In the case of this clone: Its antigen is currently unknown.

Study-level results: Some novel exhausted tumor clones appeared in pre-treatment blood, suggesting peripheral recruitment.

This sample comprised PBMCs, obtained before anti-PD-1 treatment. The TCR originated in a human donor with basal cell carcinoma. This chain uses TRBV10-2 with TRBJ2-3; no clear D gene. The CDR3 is CASSVGPPDTQYF. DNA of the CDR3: TGCGCCAGCAGCGTCGGGCCCCCAGATACGCAGTATTTT.